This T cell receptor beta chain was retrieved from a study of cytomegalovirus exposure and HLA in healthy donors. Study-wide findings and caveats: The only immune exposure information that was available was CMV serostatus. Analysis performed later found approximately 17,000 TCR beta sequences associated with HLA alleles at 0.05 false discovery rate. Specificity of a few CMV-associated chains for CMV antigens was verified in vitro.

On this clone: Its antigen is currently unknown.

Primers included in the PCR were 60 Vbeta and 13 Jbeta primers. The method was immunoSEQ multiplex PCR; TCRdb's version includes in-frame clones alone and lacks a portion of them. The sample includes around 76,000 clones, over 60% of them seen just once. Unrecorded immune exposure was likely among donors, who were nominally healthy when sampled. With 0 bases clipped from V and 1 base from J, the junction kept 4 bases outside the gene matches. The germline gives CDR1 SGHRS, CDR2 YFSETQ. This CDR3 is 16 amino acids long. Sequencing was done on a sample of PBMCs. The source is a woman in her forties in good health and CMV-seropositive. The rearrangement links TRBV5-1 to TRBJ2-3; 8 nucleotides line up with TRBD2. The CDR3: CASSLDAGGRTDTQYF. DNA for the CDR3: TGCGCCAGCAGCTTGGACGCGGGGGGACGCACAGATACGCAGTATTTT.